The 10 T cell receptor beta chains below were found in one sample sequenced in a study of PD-1 blockade in classical Hodgkin lymphoma. Produced via immunoSEQ multiplex PCR; TCRdb's table is partial and in-frame only. The data show just under 45,000 clones, with around 72% seen just once and 2.5% to 3.5% held by the top ten. Following autologous stem cell transplantation, relapse occurred in every patient, and exposure to brentuximab vedotin varied. This specimen was peripheral blood mononuclear cells (PBMCs), taken before the second cycle of nivolumab. These receptors all come from a human donor with classical Hodgkin lymphoma.

The chain links TRBV7-2 to TRBJ2-7; possible D gene TRBD1, 5 bases. Germline CDR1 and CDR2: SGHTA and FQGNSA. The length of the CDR3 is 13 residues. V lost 5 bases to trimming and J lost 4 bases, with 12 bases between them. The CDR3 DNA is TGTGCCAGCAGCCGGACATCGGGTTACGAGCAGTACTTC. Protein: CASSRTSGYEQYF.

The chain recombines TRBV6-5 with TRBJ2-7; 12 nucleotides line up with TRBD2. The CDR3 length is 15 residues. Germline V lookup: CDR1 MNHEY, CDR2 SVGAGI. The V and J ends lost 7 bases and 6 bases, in that order; junction bases with no gene match: 10. CDR3 DNA: TGTGCCAGCACCCTCTCGCTAGCGGGAGGGGGCGAGCAGTACTTC. Protein product: CASTLSLAGGGEQYF.

The chain joins TRBV13 to TRBJ1-1, with TRBD1 as a possible D gene (5 bases). Trimming stripped 6 bases from V and 6 bases from J, with 17 bases between. CDR3 size: 14 residues. Germline CDR1 reads PRHDT; CDR2 reads FYEKMQ (reference sequence). CDR3: CASSPPTGEPEAFF. In nucleotides, the CDR3 is TGTGCCAGCAGTCCACCCACGGGGGAACCTGAAGCTTTCTTT.

The chain joins TRBV4-3 to TRBJ2-3; the match to TRBD2 covers 13 bases. The CDR3 has 17 residues. Germline V gene data show CDR1 as LGHNA and CDR2 as YSLEER. Trimming cost V 4 bases and J 4 bases; bases outside gene matches: 8. The CDR3 DNA reads as TGCGCCAGCAGCCCAACTAGCGGGAGGGGGCGAGCAGATACGCAGTATTTT. It codes for CASSPTSGRGRADTQYF.

This clone showed up just once. The chain employs TRBV5-5 and TRBJ1-1; possible D gene TRBD1, 5 bases. Germline V lookup: CDR1 SGHKS, CDR2 YYEKEE (reference sequence). CDR3 length: 13 residues. V gave up 0 bases and J gave up 2 bases, with 5 bases separating them. In DNA form, the CDR3 reads TGTGCCAGCAGCTTGGGGACAAACACTGAAGCTTTCTTT. Encoded protein: CASSLGTNTEAFF. Drawing the rest from reference TRBV5-5 and TRBJ1-1, the complete variable domain is DAGVTQSPTHLIKTRGQQVTLRCSPISGHKSVSWYQQVLGQGPQFIFQYYEKEERGRGNFPDRFSARQFPNYSSELNVNALLLGDSALYLCASSLGTNTEAFFGQGTRLTVV.

The gene calls are TRBV6-5 and TRBJ1-4; D is perhaps TRBD1 (5 bases). This CDR3 is 16 amino acids long. Trimming took off 2 bases at V and 6 bases at J, with 16 bases between the two ends. CDR1 is MNHEY and CDR2 is SVGAGI in the germline V gene. CDR3 bases: TGTGCCAGCAGTTACCTTACAGGAGGTGGGGATGAAAAACTGTTTTTT. The encoded protein is CASSYLTGGGDEKLFF.

This sequence joins TRBV25-1 and TRBJ1-5, with D maybe TRBD1 (5 bases). Trimming took 5 bases from V and 6 from J, leaving 17 bases between them. Germline V CDR1 and CDR2: MGHDK, SYGVNS. The CDR3 is 15 residues long. The CDR3 loop reads CASSSYGGVGQPQHF. In DNA, the CDR3 is TGTGCCAGCAGTTCTTATGGGGGGGTCGGTCAGCCCCAGCATTTT.

This clone has just a few counts. The V and J genes are TRBV2 and TRBJ1-6; D may be TRBD1 (5 bases). CDR1 and CDR2 (germline): SNHLY, FYNNEI. The CDR3 covers 18 residues. The V end lost 6 bases, the J end lost 7 bases, and 25 bases lay between the germline ends. CDR3 sequence reads: CASSTDFGRVGRNSPLHF. In nucleotides, the CDR3 is TGTGCCAGCAGCACCGATTTCGGCAGGGTGGGGAGAAATTCACCCCTCCACTTT. Full variable domain (missing parts from reference TRBV2 and TRBJ1-6): EPEVTQTPSHQVTQMGQEVILRCVPISNHLYFYWYRQILGQKVEFLVSFYNNEISEKSEIFDDQFSVERPDGSNFTLKIRSTKLEDSAMYFCASSTDFGRVGRNSPLHFGNGTRLTVT.

The chain joins TRBV19 to TRBJ1-1; TRBD1 matches 7 bases. Germline loops: CDR1 LNHDA, CDR2 SQIVND (reference sequence). V trimming: 4 bases; J trimming: 5 bases; junction bases outside the gene matches: 4. The CDR3 contains 13 residues. The DNA of the CDR3 is TGTGCCAGTAGTAAGGGGGCGGGTACTGAAGCTTTCTTT. It yields the protein CASSKGAGTEAFF.

A remark on this clone: Within the sample, other DNA sequences also encode this same CDR3. The V and J genes are TRBV5-4 and TRBJ2-7; perhaps TRBD1 as D (5 bases). The CDR3 extends over 12 amino acids. Trimming pared 2 bases from V and 7 bases from J, leaving 10 bases between. Germline assignment: CDR1 SGHNT and CDR2 YYREEE (reference sequence). In DNA form, the CDR3 reads TGTGCCAGCAGCTTAAACAGGAATGAGCAGTACTTC. Translating it yields CASSLNRNEQYF.